This T cell receptor beta chain was identified during a study of response to subunit inactivated influenza vaccine. Broader study findings: There was a suggestion from the authors that each seasonal influenza vaccination recruits few new T cells.

As regards this clonotype: Its antigen is as yet unknown.

The CDR3 contains 15 residues. Germline CDR1 reads MNHEY; CDR2 reads SVGEGT. V was clipped by 7 bases and J by 7 bases, with 19 bases between them. TCRdb fed the RT-PCR reads into MiXCR, producing one record per CDR3 protein. The repertoire holds 650,000 to 850,000 distinct CDR3 sequences, with more than 11% as singletons. This rearrangement joins TRBV6-2 or TRBV6-3 to TRBJ2-2; no clear D gene. This sequence was found in a man aged 50 to 59 who received an inactivated influenza vaccine. Sequenced material: PBMCs from blood, taken 14 to 15 days before vaccination. The CDR3 nucleotides are TGTGCCAGCAATATGGTCAGAGGCAAGAACGGGGAGCTGTTTTTT. As protein: CASNMVRGKNGELFF.